These T cell receptor beta chains were read from a single sample in a study of T cells in Graves' hyperthyroidism and ophthalmopathy. TCRdb re-derived calls from the multiplex PCR reads in MiXCR, one entry per CDR3 protein. The top ten hold about a quarter of the sample, which has some 350,000 distinct CDR3 sequences, 15% to 18% seen once. The sequenced sample consisted of blood. These receptors came from a young woman with Graves' hyperthyroidism that later progressed to Graves' ophthalmopathy. Both conserved end residues are part of each CDR3. The D gene is left open where the match is weak. Size tells how often a clone was seen (once, few, many) or the class of an expanded clone, and some rows leave it out.

V	J	D	size	DNA	CDR3
TRBV11-2	TRBJ2-2	NA	many	TGTGCCAGCAGCTCCACGAACACCGGGGAGCTGTTTTTT	CASSSTNTGELFF
TRBV2	TRBJ1-1	TRBD1	NA	TGTGCCAGCCGGGACAGGGCTGATGCCACTGAAGCTTTCTTT	CASRDRADATEAFF
TRBV11-2	TRBJ1-4	TRBD1	NA	TGTGCCAGCAGCTTAGATCCCAGGGGGTCTAATGAAAAACTGTTTTTT	CASSLDPRGSNEKLFF
TRBV28	TRBJ1-4	TRBD1	many	TGTGCCAGCAATGGGGACAGGGCGAATGAAAAACTGTTTTTT	CASNGDRANEKLFF
TRBV2	TRBJ2-3	NA	many	TGTGCCAGCGGTTGGACAGTGAACACAGATACGCAGTATTTT	CASGWTVNTDTQYF
TRBV7-2	TRBJ2-6	NA	NA	TGTGCCAGCAGCTTAGCTCCGGGGCGGACTGGGGCCAACGTCCTGACTTTC	CASSLAPGRTGANVLTF
TRBV2	TRBJ2-4	NA	many	TGTGCCAGCAGTGGGAGGGGGGGAAGATCGGCCAAAAACATTCAGTACTTC	CASSGRGGRSAKNIQYF
TRBV6-1	TRBJ2-2	TRBD2	many	TGTGCCACCAGGACGGGACTAGCGGGAAGGAGAACCGGGGAGCTGTTTTTT	CATRTGLAGRRTGELFF
TRBV28	TRBJ2-7	NA	NA	TGTGCCAGCAGTCTCCCAGGGTTAGCGGTTTCCTACGAGCAGTACTTC	CASSLPGLAVSYEQYF
TRBV19	TRBJ2-7	TRBD2	few	TGTGCCAGTAGTATAGATATGGCTAGCGGGAGGAACGAGCAGTACTTC	CASSIDMASGRNEQYF
TRBV11-2	TRBJ1-4	NA	many	TGTGCCAGCAGCTTAGGAGTCGGAACAAATGAAAAACTGTTTTTT	CASSLGVGTNEKLFF
TRBV11-1	TRBJ2-5	TRBD1	many	TGTGCCAGCAGCGGAGAAGGGGAGAGGGGGCTGGAGACCCAGTACTTC	CASSGEGERGLETQYF
TRBV2	TRBJ1-3	NA	many	TGTGCCAGCAGTCGGGACTCTATCGGAAACACCATATATTTT	CASSRDSIGNTIYF
TRBV6-1	TRBJ2-7	NA	NA	TGTGCCAGCCAGCCCTACGAGCAGTACTTC	CASQPYEQYF
TRBV20-1	TRBJ2-7	TRBD1	many	TGCAGTGTTCAACAGGGGGCCTCCTACGAGCAGTACTTC	CSVQQGASYEQYF
TRBV6-1	TRBJ1-1	NA	many	TGTGCCAGCAACCCGGGATTGAACACTGAAGCTTTCTTT	CASNPGLNTEAFF
TRBV28	TRBJ2-1	TRBD2	many	TGTGCCAGCAGACCTAGCGGGAGTTCCTACAATGAGCAGTTCTTC	CASRPSGSSYNEQFF
TRBV20-1	TRBJ2-3	NA	many	TGCAGTGCTAGTTCCATACGGGCACGGGCTAGCACAGATACGCAGTATTTT	CSASSIRARASTDTQYF
TRBV14	TRBJ2-1	TRBD1	few	TGTGCCAGCAGCCAAGGAACCGGGACAGGTTCCTACAATGAGCAGTTCTTC	CASSQGTGTGSYNEQFF
TRBV5-6	TRBJ1-2	NA	few	TGTGCCAGCAGCCCGGGTGGGGGGCTCTATGGCTACACCTTC	CASSPGGGLYGYTF
TRBV28	TRBJ1-5	NA	few	TGTGCCAGCAGTTTTTCCAGGGTAAGCCAGCCCCAGCATTTT	CASSFSRVSQPQHF
TRBV6-6	TRBJ2-7	TRBD1	many	TGTGCCAGCAGTTACTCTCGATTGACAGGGAACGAGCAGTACTTC	CASSYSRLTGNEQYF
TRBV28	TRBJ2-7	TRBD2	NA	TGTGCCAGCACCAGGACTAGATCCTACGAGCAGTACTTC	CASTRTRSYEQYF
TRBV28	TRBJ2-1	TRBD1	many	TGTGCCAGCAGACCTAGACAGGGACGAAGCTCCTACAATGAGCAGTTCTTC	CASRPRQGRSSYNEQFF
TRBV2	TRBJ2-1	TRBD1	many	TGTGCCAGCAGTTGGGACAGGGTTAATGAGCAGTTCTTC	CASSWDRVNEQFF
TRBV19	TRBJ2-5	TRBD2	NA	TGTGCCATCACGAGGGGAGGGCCCAAGGAGACCCAGTACTTC	CAITRGGPKETQYF
TRBV28	TRBJ1-2	NA	many	TGTGCCAGCAGCTTACCTGGCCGTGGCTACACCTTC	CASSLPGRGYTF
TRBV10-2	TRBJ2-7	NA	few	TGCGCCAGCAGTGGACCCACAGGCGTAGAAAACTACGAGCAGTACTTC	CASSGPTGVENYEQYF
TRBV6-6	TRBJ1-5	NA	NA	TGTGCCAGCAGTTACTCGAAGTCTGGGAATCAGCCCCAGCATTTT	CASSYSKSGNQPQHF
TRBV2	TRBJ2-5	NA	many	TGTGCCAGCAAATGGATCGGGACTGAAGAGACCCAGTACTTC	CASKWIGTEETQYF
TRBV20-1	TRBJ2-7	TRBD1	few	TGCAGTGCTAGCCACGGACAGGGCGCCTACGAGCAGTACTTC	CSASHGQGAYEQYF
TRBV3-1	TRBJ1-1	NA	many	TGTGCCAGCAGCCAAGTAGGGGAAAACACTGAAGCTTTCTTT	CASSQVGENTEAFF
TRBV6-1	TRBJ1-6	NA	many	TGTGCCAGCAGTTACAGCCCCTCACCTGGGGGGGGTTCACCCCTCCACTTT	CASSYSPSPGGGSPLHF
TRBV3-1	TRBJ1-2	NA	NA	TGTGCCAGCAGCCAGACCGACAGGATCCATGGCTACACCTTC	CASSQTDRIHGYTF
TRBV2	TRBJ2-4	NA	many	TGTGCCAGCACCCAAAACAGGATGATAAACATTCAGTACTTC	CASTQNRMINIQYF
TRBV10-3	TRBJ2-7	NA	few	TGTGCCATCAGTGAGTACACAACCTACGAGCAGTACTTC	CAISEYTTYEQYF
TRBV10-2	TRBJ2-3	NA	NA	TGCGCCAGCAGTGCCATTGGGGCGACAGATACGCAGTATTTT	CASSAIGATDTQYF
TRBV9	TRBJ2-5	NA	few	TGTGCCAGCAGCGTAGTTGGTGGGTTGGAAGAGACCCAGTACTTC	CASSVVGGLEETQYF
TRBV30	TRBJ2-1	NA	many	TGTGCCTGGAGTGGTCGTCAGGGGAATGAGCAGTTCTTC	CAWSGRQGNEQFF
TRBV3-1	TRBJ2-1	NA	many	TGTGCCAGCAGCCAAGTTGAGGTCGGGCAGTTCTTC	CASSQVEVGQFF
TRBV30	TRBJ1-5	TRBD1	many	TGTGCCTGGAGTGTACACAGGGGACAGCCCCAGCATTTT	CAWSVHRGQPQHF
TRBV20-1	TRBJ2-3	TRBD2	few	TGCAGTGCTAGAGATTGGACTAGCGGCGCAGATACGCAGTATTTT	CSARDWTSGADTQYF
TRBV10-3	TRBJ2-5	NA	many	TGTGCCATCAGCGGGACGGGGAGGCGGGAGACCCAGTACTTC	CAISGTGRRETQYF
TRBV7-2	TRBJ2-5	TRBD2	NA	TGTGCCAGCAGCTTTCCTCGCGGCGGGAGGGAGGAGACCCAGTACTTC	CASSFPRGGREETQYF
TRBV27	TRBJ2-7	NA	many	TGTGCCAGCCGCTTAGGGGACGGAATCTACGAGCAGTACTTC	CASRLGDGIYEQYF